These 19 T cell receptor beta chains were sequenced from one sample in a study of blood T cell repertoires in COVID-19. Some clones are missing from TCRdb's copy, which holds only in-frame ones; the method was immunoSEQ multiplex PCR. The repertoire holds around 370,000 clones, with roughly 89% as singletons. The sequencing sample was made of peripheral blood. The receptors were sampled from a man aged 18 to 30 with active or convalescent COVID-19.

The genes are TRBV18 and TRBJ2-6, with D perhaps matching TRBD2 (5 bases). The CDR3 length is 17 residues. CDR1 and CDR2 from the germline V gene are KGHSH and LQKENI. Trimming removed 5 bases from V and 3 bases from J, with 17 bases in between. The chain's CDR3 is CASSFGRSSYGANVLTF. DNA of the CDR3: TGTGCCAGCTCATTTGGGAGATCATCTTATGGGGCCAACGTCCTGACTTTC. Drawing the rest from reference TRBV18 and TRBJ2-6, the complete variable domain is NAGVMQNPRHLVRRRGQEARLRCSPMKGHSHVYWYRQLPEEGLKFMVYLQKENIIDESGMPKERFSAEFPKEGPSILRIQQVVRGDSAAYFCASSFGRSSYGANVLTFGAGSRLTVL.

The chain combines TRBV7-6 with TRBJ2-2; TRBD2 aligns across 14 bases. Germline CDR1 reads SGHVS; CDR2 reads FNYEAQ. V lost 6 bases to trimming and J lost 12 bases; unmatched junction nucleotides: 9. CDR3 length: 15 amino acids. The CDR3 protein is CASRSSTSGGAKLFF. CDR3 bases: TGTGCCAGCAGGAGCTCGACTAGCGGGGGGGCAAAGCTGTTTTTT. Looking up the rest from reference TRBV7-6 and TRBJ2-2 gives the full variable domain: GAGVSQSPRYKVTKRGQDVALRCDPISGHVSLYWYRQALGQGPEFLTYFNYEAQQDKSGLPNDRFSAERPEGSISTLTIQRTEQRDSAMYRCASRSSTSGGAKLFFGEGSRLTVL.

The rearrangement links TRBV5-6 to TRBJ2-7, with 12 positions matching TRBD2. The germline V gene has CDR1 SGHDT and CDR2 YYEEEE. The junction had 12 bases not matched to a gene; V was cut back by 4 bases and J by 7 bases. This CDR3 spans 16 amino acids. The CDR3 DNA reads TGTGCCAGCAGCGGATTCGGACTAGCGGGATCGTGGGAGCAGTACTTC. Protein product: CASSGFGLAGSWEQYF.

This chain uses TRBV4-3 with TRBJ2-7, with 7 bases identical to TRBD2. This CDR3 region has 15 residues. The V segment lost 2 bases and the J segment 0 bases; nucleotides outside the gene matches: 4. Germline V gene lookup returns CDR1 LGHNA and CDR2 YSLEER. The chain's CDR3 is CASSQTPGGSYEQYF. The CDR3 DNA sequence: TGCGCCAGCAGCCAAACCCCGGGAGGCTCCTACGAGCAGTACTTC.

This chain links TRBV5-1 with TRBJ2-5, with a possible D match to TRBD2 (6 bases). CDR3 length equals 14 residues. Germline-derived CDR1 and CDR2 are SGHRS and YFSETQ. V gave up 0 bases and J gave up 5 bases, with 11 bases separating them. The DNA for the CDR3 is TGCGCCAGCAGCTTGGGTGGGGACTTGGAGACCCAGTACTTC. It translates to CASSLGGDLETQYF.

This rearrangement joins TRBV7-9 to TRBJ1-1, with 8 bases fitting TRBD1. The junction had 7 bases not matched to a gene; V was cut back by 1 base and J by 6 bases. Germline lookup yields CDR1 SEHNR and CDR2 FQNEAQ (reference sequence). CDR3 size: 15 residues. The CDR3 reads CASSLVQGASSEAFF. The CDR3 DNA follows: TGTGCCAGCAGCTTAGTCCAGGGGGCGTCTTCTGAAGCTTTCTTT.

The chain couples TRBV7-9 to TRBJ1-5; D may be TRBD1 (5 bases). The V gene's germline CDR1 is SEHNR and CDR2 FQNEAQ (reference sequence). V gave up 4 bases and J gave up 6 bases, with 10 bases separating them. The CDR3 runs 13 residues. CDR3 DNA: TGTGCCAGCAGCTCAGGGTTCGCTCAGCCCCAGCATTTT. It is translated as CASSSGFAQPQHF.

J is TRBJ1-5 and V is TRBV2; 8 bases agree with TRBD1. In germline, CDR1 is SNHLY, CDR2 FYNNEI. The V gene end was trimmed by 6 bases and the J gene end by 2 bases; junction bases not matched to a gene: 6. This CDR3 is built from 15 residues. The CDR3 region is CASRADRARNQPQHF. In DNA, the CDR3 is TGTGCCAGCAGAGCGGACAGGGCGCGCAATCAGCCCCAGCATTTT.

J is TRBJ1-2 and V is TRBV21-1; the table's D call of TRBD1 was not tested on the DNA. TRBV21-1 is deemed a pseudogene. This CDR3 comprises 14 residues. CDR3 sequence reads: CASRNRGANYGYTF. The CDR3 nucleotides are TGTGCCAGCAGAAACAGGGGGGCTAACTATGGCTACACCTTC.

The gene calls are TRBV28 and TRBJ2-5, with D unresolved. The CDR3 contains 13 residues. CDR1 is MDHEN and CDR2 is SYDVKM in the germline V gene. V dropped 8 bases and J dropped 1 base, with 11 bases sitting between them. This CDR3 reads CASGSPIQETQYF. The CDR3 DNA follows: TGTGCCAGCGGTAGCCCCATCCAAGAGACCCAGTACTTC. Filled out from reference TRBV28 and TRBJ2-5, the complete variable domain reads DVKVTQSSRYLVKRTGEKVFLECVQDMDHENMFWYRQDPGLGLRLIYFSYDVKMKEKGDIPEGYSVSREKKERFSLILESASTNQTSMYLCASGSPIQETQYFGPGTRLLVL.

This clone came up once. The chain has TRBV5-1 and TRBJ2-7, with D possibly matching TRBD1 (6 bases). In germline, CDR1 is SGHRS, CDR2 YFSETQ. Trimming shortened V by 1 base and J by 4 bases, and 15 bases separated the two germline ends. The CDR3 has 15 amino acids. Here the CDR3 DNA reads TGCGCCAGCAGCTTGCGAACAGGGATGCCGTACGAGCAGTACTTC. This sequence encodes CASSLRTGMPYEQYF.

This clone has just one count. The chain is built from TRBV11-3 and TRBJ2-3; 12 nucleotides match TRBD2. V trimming: 4 bases; J trimming: 1 base; junction bases outside the gene matches: 9. The length of the CDR3 is 18 residues. Germline V gene sequence: CDR1 SGHNT, CDR2 YENEEA. The CDR3 DNA is TGTGCCAGCAGCTCTAGCGGGAGGGTGGCTGGAGGCACAGATACGCAGTATTTT. As protein: CASSSSGRVAGGTDTQYF. The full variable domain, its missing parts supplied by reference TRBV11-3 and TRBJ2-3, is EAGVVQSPRYKIIEKKQPVAFWCNPISGHNTLYWYLQNLGQGPELLIRYENEEAVDDSQLPKDRFSAERLKGVDSTLKIQPAELGDSAVYLCASSSSGRVAGGTDTQYFGPGTRLTVL.

J is TRBJ2-1 and V is TRBV9; D might be TRBD2 (7 bases). V was trimmed by 0 bases and J by 5 bases, leaving 15 bases between them. Germline loops: CDR1 SGDLS, CDR2 YYNGEE. The CDR3 has 16 residues. CDR3 coding DNA: TGTGCCAGCAGCGTAGGGGGGCGGGAGATCAACAATGAGCAGTTCTTC. Translated: CASSVGGREINNEQFF.

This chain joins TRBV2 and TRBJ1-5; no clear D gene. The ends were cut back, 7 bases at V and 5 bases at J, with 12 bases in the middle. The CDR3 has 13 amino acids. Germline V gene sequence: CDR1 SNHLY, CDR2 FYNNEI. Here the CDR3 DNA reads TGTGCCAGCACCGTCGGGGAGGATCAGCCCCAGCATTTT. This translates into CASTVGEDQPQHF.

With respect to this clone: One junction end disagrees with the germline gene, perhaps due to a read error. The chain couples TRBV5-4 to TRBJ2-7; the match to TRBD1 covers 7 bases. The CDR3 has 12 amino acids. Germline CDR1 is SGHNT and CDR2 is YYREEE (reference sequence). CDR3 protein: CASSLGRQGIHF. DNA for the CDR3: TGTGCCAGCAGCTTGGGCAGACAGGGAATCCACTTC.

V is TRBV5-6 and J is TRBJ2-2; possibly TRBD2 for D (6 bases). The CDR3 has 14 amino acids. Germline CDR1 is SGHDT and CDR2 is YYEEEE. V was shortened by 6 bases and J by 2 bases, with 11 bases between the two germline ends. The CDR3 loop is CASIQGLNTGELFF. DNA of the CDR3: TGTGCCAGCATCCAGGGACTCAACACCGGGGAGCTGTTTTTT.

The chain joins TRBV19 to TRBJ2-5; no clear D gene. The germline V and J ends were trimmed by 4 bases and 0 bases, with 9 bases remaining between them. The V gene's germline CDR1 is LNHDA and CDR2 SQIVND (reference sequence). The CDR3 consists of 14 residues. The CDR3 DNA follows: TGTGCCAGTAGTAGTTCTGTGTACCAAGAGACCCAGTACTTC. Translating it yields CASSSSVYQETQYF. The full variable domain, completed using reference TRBV19 and TRBJ2-5, is DGGITQSPKYLFRKEGQNVTLSCEQNLNHDAMYWYRQDPGQGLRLIYYSQIVNDFQKGDIAEGYSVSREKKESFPLTVTSAQKNPTAFYLCASSSSVYQETQYFGPGTRLLVL.

CDR3 DNA sequence: TGCAGTGCCCCCCTAGTATACGAGCAGTACTTC. Translating gives CSAPLVYEQYF. The chain carries TRBV20-1 and TRBJ2-7; unclear D gene. Germline assignment: CDR1 DFQATT and CDR2 SNEGSKA (reference sequence). The CDR3 has 11 amino acids. The V gene lost 6 bases and the J gene lost 4 bases, with 10 bases spanning the gap.

The rearrangement links TRBV5-1 to TRBJ2-5, with TRBD2 identical over 9 bases. Germline-derived CDR1 and CDR2 are SGHRS and YFSETQ. Trimming cost V 4 bases and J 3 bases; bases outside gene matches: 4. The CDR3 has 14 amino acids. The CDR3 DNA reads as TGCGCCAGCAGCCCCCGACTAGCGGAAGAGACCCAGTACTTC. Translating gives CASSPRLAEETQYF. Combining the CDR3 with reference TRBV5-1 and TRBJ2-5 gives the whole variable domain KAGVTQTPRYLIKTRGQQVTLSCSPISGHRSVSWYQQTPGQGLQFLFEYFSETQRNKGNFPGRFSGRQFSNSRSEMNVSTLELGDSALYLCASSPRLAEETQYFGPGTRLLVL.